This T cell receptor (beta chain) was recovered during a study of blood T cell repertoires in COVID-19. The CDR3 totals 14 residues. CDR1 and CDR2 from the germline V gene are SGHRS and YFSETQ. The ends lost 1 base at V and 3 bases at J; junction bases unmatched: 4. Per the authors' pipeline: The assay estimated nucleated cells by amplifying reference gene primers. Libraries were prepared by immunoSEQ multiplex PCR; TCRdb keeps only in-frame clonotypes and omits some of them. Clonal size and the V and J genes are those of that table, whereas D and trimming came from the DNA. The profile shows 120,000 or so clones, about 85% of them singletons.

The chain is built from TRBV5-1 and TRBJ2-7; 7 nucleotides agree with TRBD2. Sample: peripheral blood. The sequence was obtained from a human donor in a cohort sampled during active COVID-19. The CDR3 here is CASSLLGGIYEQYF. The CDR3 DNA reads TGCGCCAGCAGCTTGCTGGGGGGGATCTACGAGCAGTACTTC.